This T cell receptor beta chain comes out of a study of cytomegalovirus exposure and HLA in healthy donors. Study-level points and caveats: Versus the 666-donor mean, an Asian-associated ancestry cluster reportedly showed fewer N-insertions in a later analysis. Evidence from a later analysis indicated that most CMV-associated TCR beta chains looked HLA-restricted. In presence/absence analyses, roughly uniform sequencing depth across donors was assumed.

Researchers ran the PCR with 60 Vbeta and 13 Jbeta primers. TCRdb's copy holds only in-frame clones and misses some; the assay was immunoSEQ multiplex PCR. The data hold approximately 130,000 clones, with 64% observed a single time. This clone is a singleton in its sample. What it recognizes is unknown. The sequence derives from a woman between 40 and 55 years old in good health and CMV-seronegative. Sequencing input: PBMCs.

This CDR3 is CASSLGTLGHEQFF. DNA for the CDR3: TGTGCCAGCAGCTTAGGGACACTCGGGCATGAGCAGTTCTTC. V usage is TRBV7-9 and J usage is TRBJ2-1, with a tentative D call TRBD1 (5 bases). The CDR3 has 14 amino acids. V lost 1 base and J 8 bases, leaving 12 bases between the germline ends. CDR1 is SEHNR, CDR2 FQNEAQ, per germline (reference sequence).